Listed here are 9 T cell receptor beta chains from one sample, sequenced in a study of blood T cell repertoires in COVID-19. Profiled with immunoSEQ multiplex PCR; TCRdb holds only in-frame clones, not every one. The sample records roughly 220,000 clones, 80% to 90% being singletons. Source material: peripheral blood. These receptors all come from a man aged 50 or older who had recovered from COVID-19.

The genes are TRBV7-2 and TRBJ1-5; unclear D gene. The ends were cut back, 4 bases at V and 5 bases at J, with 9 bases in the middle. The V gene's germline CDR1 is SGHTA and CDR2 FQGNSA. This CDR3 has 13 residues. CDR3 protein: CASSSNGDQPQHF. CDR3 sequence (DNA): TGTGCCAGCAGCTCCAACGGGGATCAGCCCCAGCATTTT.

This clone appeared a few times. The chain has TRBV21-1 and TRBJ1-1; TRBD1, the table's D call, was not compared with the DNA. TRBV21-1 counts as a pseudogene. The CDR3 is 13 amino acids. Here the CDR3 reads CATPQGLNTEAFF. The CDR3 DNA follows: TGTGCCACCCCCCAGGGGCTGAACACTGAAGCTTTCTTT.

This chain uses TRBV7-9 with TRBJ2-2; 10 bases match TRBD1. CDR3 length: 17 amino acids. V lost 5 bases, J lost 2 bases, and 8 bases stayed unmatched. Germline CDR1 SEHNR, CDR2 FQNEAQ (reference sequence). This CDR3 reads CASSPGQGGVNTGELFF. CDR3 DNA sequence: TGTGCCAGCAGCCCCGGACAGGGGGGAGTTAACACCGGGGAGCTGTTTTTT.

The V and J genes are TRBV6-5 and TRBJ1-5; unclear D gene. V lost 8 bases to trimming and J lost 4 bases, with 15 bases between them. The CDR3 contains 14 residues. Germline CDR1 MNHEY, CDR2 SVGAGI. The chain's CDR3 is CASGKFGDNQPQHF. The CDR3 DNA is TGTGCCAGCGGAAAGTTCGGGGATAATCAGCCCCAGCATTTT.

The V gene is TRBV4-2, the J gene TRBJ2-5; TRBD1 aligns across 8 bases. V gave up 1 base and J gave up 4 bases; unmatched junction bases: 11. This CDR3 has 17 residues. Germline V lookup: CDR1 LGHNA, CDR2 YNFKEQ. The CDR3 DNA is TGTGCCAGCAGCCAAGGTCTTGTGACAGGGGTAGGAGAGACCCAGTACTTC. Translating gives CASSQGLVTGVGETQYF.

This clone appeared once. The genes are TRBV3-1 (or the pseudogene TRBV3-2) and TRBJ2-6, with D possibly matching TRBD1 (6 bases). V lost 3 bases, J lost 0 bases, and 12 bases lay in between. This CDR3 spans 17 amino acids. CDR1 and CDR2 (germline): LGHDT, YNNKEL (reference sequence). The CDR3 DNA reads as TGTGCCAGCAGCCAGGACAGCTACAACTCTGGGGCCAACGTCCTGACTTTC. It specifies CASSQDSYNSGANVLTF.

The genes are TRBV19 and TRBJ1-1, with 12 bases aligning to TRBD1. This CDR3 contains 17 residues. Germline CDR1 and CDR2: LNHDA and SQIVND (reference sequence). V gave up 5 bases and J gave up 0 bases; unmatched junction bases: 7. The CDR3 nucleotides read TGTGCCAGTAGTGGACTCCGGGACAGGGGGCTGAACACTGAAGCTTTCTTT. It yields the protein CASSGLRDRGLNTEAFF.

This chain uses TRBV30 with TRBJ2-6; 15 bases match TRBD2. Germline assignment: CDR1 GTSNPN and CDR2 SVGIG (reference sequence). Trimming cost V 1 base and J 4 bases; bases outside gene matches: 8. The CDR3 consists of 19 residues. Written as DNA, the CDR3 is TGTGCCTGGAGTGAATTTGGACTAGCGGGAGGGCCGGGGGCCAACGTCCTGACTTTC. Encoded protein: CAWSEFGLAGGPGANVLTF.

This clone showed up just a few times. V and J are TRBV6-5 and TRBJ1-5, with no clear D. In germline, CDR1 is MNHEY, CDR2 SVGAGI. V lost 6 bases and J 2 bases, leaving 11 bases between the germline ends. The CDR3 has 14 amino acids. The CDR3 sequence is CASSPDSRNQPQHF. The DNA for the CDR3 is TGTGCCAGCAGCCCGGACTCACGCAATCAGCCCCAGCATTTT.